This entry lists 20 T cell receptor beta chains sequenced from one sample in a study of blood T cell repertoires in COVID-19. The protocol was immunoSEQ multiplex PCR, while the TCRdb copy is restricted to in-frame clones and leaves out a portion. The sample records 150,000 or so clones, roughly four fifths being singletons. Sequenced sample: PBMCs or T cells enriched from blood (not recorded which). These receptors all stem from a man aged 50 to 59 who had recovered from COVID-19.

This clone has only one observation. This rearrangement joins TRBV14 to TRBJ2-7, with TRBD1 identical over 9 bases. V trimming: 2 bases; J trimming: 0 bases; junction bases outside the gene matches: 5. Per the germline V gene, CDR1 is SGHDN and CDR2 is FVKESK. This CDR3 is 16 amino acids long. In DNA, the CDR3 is TGTGCCAGCAGCCAATTGCCGGGACAGGGCTCCTACGAGCAGTACTTC. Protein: CASSQLPGQGSYEQYF.

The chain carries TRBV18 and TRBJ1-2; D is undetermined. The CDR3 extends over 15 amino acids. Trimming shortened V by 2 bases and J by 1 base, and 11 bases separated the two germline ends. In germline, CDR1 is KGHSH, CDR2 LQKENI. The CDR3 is CASSPAGRSNYGYTF. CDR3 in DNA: TGTGCCAGCTCACCAGCGGGGAGGAGTAACTATGGCTACACCTTC.

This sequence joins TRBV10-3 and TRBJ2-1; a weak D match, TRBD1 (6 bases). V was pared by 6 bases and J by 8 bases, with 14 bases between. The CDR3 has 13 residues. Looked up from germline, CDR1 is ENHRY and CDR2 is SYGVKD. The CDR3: CAIRGAGSDEQFF. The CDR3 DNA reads TGTGCCATCAGGGGGGCAGGATCCGATGAGCAGTTCTTC.

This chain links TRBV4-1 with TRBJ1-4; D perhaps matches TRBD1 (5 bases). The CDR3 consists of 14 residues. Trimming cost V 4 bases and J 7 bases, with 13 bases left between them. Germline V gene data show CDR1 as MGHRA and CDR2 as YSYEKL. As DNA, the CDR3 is TGCGCCAGCAGCCGCGGGACGTTGGGTGAAAAACTGTTTTTT. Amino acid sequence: CASSRGTLGEKLFF.

Here the CDR3 DNA reads TGCGCCAGCAGCTTGGGACGGACTAGCGGACTCACAGATACGCAGTATTTT. The encoded protein is CASSLGRTSGLTDTQYF. J is TRBJ2-3 and V is TRBV5-1, with 10 bases identical to TRBD2. Per the germline V gene, CDR1 is SGHRS and CDR2 is YFSETQ. V trimming: 0 bases; J trimming: 2 bases; junction bases outside the gene matches: 6. CDR3 length: 17 amino acids.

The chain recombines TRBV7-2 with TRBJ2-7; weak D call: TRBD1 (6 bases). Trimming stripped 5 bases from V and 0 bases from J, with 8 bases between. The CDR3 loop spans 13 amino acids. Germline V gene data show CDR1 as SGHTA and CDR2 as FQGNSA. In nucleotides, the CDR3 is TGTGCCAGCAGCCGACAGGCCTCCTACGAGCAGTACTTC. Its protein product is CASSRQASYEQYF.

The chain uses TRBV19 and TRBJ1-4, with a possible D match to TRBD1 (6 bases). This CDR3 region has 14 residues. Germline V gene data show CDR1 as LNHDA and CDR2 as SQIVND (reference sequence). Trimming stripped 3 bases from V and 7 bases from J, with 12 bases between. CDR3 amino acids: CASSMIQGGEKLFF. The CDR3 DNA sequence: TGTGCCAGTAGTATGATACAGGGCGGTGAAAAACTGTTTTTT.

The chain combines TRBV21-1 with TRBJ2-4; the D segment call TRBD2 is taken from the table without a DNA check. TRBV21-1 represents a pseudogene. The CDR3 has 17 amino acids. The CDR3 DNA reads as TGTGCCAACGTCAGCGGGGGAGAGATTCTAGCCAAAAACATTCAGTACTTC. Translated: CANVSGGEILAKNIQYF.

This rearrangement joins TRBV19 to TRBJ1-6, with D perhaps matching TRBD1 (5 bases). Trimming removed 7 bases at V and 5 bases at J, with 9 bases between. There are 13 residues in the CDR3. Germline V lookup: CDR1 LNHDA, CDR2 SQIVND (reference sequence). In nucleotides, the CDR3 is TGTGCCAGTAACCCGGACAATAATTCACCCCTCCACTTT. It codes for CASNPDNNSPLHF.

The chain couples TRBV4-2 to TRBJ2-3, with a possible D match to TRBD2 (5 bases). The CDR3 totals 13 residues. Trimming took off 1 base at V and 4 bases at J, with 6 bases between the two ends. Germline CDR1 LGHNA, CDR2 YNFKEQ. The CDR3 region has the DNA TGTGCCAGCAGCCAAGCGGAGGCAGATACGCAGTATTTT. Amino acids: CASSQAEADTQYF.

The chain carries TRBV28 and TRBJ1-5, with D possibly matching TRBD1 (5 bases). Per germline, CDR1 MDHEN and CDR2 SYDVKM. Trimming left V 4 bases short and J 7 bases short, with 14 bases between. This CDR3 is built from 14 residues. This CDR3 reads CASSSRQPRQPQHF. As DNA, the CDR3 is TGTGCCAGCAGTTCTCGACAGCCCCGGCAGCCCCAGCATTTT.

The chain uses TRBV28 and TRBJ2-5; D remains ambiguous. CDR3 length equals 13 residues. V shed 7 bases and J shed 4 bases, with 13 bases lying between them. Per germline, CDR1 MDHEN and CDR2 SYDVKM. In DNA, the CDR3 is TGTGCCAGCATGAAGGAAAGAGGAGAGACCCAGTACTTC. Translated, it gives CASMKERGETQYF.

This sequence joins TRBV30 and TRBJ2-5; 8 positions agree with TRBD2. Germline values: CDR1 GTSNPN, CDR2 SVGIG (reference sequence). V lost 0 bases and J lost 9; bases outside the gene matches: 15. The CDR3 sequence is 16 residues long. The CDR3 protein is CAWSVTSAGAERAQYF. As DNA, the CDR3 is TGTGCCTGGAGTGTTACCTCAGCGGGGGCTGAGAGGGCCCAGTACTTC.

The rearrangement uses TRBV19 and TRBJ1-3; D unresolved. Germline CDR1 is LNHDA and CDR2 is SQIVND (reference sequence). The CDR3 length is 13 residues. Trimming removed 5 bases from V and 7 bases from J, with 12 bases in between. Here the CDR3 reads CASSVGSSNTIYF. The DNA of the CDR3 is TGTGCCAGTAGTGTCGGGTCCTCGAACACCATATATTTT. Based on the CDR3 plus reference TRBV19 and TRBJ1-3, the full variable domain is DGGITQSPKYLFRKEGQNVTLSCEQNLNHDAMYWYRQDPGQGLRLIYYSQIVNDFQKGDIAEGYSVSREKKESFPLTVTSAQKNPTAFYLCASSVGSSNTIYFGEGSWLTVV.

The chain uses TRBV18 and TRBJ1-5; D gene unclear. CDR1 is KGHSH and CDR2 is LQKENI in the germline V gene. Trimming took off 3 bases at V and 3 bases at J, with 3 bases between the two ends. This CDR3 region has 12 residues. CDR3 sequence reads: CASSPVNQPQHF. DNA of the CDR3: TGTGCCAGCTCACCCGTCAATCAGCCCCAGCATTTT.

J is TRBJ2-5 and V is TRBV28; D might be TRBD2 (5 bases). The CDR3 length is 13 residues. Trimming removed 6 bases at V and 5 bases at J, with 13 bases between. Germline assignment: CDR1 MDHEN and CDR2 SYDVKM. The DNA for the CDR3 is TGTGCCAGCAGCCCCGGGGTGTCCGAGACCCAGTACTTC. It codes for CASSPGVSETQYF.

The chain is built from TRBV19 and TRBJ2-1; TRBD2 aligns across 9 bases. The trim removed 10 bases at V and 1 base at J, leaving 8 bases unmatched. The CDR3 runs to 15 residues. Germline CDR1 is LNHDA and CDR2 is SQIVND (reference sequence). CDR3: CATESGGPSYNEQFF. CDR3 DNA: TGTGCCACCGAAAGCGGGGGGCCTTCCTACAATGAGCAGTTCTTC.

CDR3 in DNA: TGTGCCAGCAGTCCGTGGACAGGGGGGGTTGACGAGCAGTACTTC. Its translation is CASSPWTGGVDEQYF. The rearrangement joins TRBV28 to TRBJ2-7, with TRBD1 matching over 10 bases. J was trimmed by 5 bases and V by 5 bases; bases with no gene match: 9. Germline V gives CDR1 MDHEN, CDR2 SYDVKM. The CDR3 has 15 residues.

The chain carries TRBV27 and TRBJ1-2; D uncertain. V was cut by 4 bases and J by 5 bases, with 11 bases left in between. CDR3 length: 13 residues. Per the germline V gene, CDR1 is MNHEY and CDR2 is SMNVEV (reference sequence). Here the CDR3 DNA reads TGTGCCAGCAGTTCAACTCCCCTTTATGGCTACACCTTC. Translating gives CASSSTPLYGYTF.

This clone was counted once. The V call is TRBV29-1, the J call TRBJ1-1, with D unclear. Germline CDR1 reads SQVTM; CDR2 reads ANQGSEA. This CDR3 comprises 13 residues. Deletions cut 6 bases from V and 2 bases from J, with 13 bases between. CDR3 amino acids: CSVAPSRNTEAFF. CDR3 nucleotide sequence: TGCAGCGTAGCTCCAAGCCGCAACACTGAAGCTTTCTTT.